This TCR beta chain was observed in a study of blood T cells in healthy people across ages. Primed by a sample-barcoded 5' primer and a J-beta primer mix, a second PCR proceeded for roughly 6 to 12 cycles. Every cDNA molecule carried a tag from a template-switch adaptor bearing 12 random nucleotides. From the 5' RACE reads, TCRdb called clonotypes with MiXCR, one entry per CDR3 protein. The sample holds roughly 550,000 distinct CDR3 sequences, less than 25% seen once. Germline V lookup: CDR1 SEHNR, CDR2 FQNEAQ (reference sequence). The CDR3 runs to 18 residues. V lost 1 base to trimming and J lost 4 bases, with 17 bases between them. These data were also reused for a study on T cells of mothers and their children.

This chain connects TRBV7-9 to TRBJ1-6; D remains unclear. This sequence originates from a boy between 5 and 17 years old in good health. The specimen sequenced was blood. The CDR3, as DNA: TGTGCCAGCAGCTTAGACTCGTCGGGCCCCCTGTATAATTCACCCCTCCACTTT. Residues: CASSLDSSGPLYNSPLHF.